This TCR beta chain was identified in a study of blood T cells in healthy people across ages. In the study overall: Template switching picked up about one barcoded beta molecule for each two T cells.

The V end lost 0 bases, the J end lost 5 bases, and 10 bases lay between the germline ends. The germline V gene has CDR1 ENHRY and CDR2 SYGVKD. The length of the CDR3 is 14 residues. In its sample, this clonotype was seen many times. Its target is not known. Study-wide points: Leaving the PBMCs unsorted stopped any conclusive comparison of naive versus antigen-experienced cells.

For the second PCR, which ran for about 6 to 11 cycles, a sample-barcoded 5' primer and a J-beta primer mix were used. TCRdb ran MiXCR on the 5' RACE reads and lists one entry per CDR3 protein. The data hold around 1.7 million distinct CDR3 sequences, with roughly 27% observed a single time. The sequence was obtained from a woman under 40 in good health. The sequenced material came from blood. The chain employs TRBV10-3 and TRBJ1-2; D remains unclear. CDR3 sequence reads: CAISESGVGYGYTF. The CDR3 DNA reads TGTGCCATCAGTGAGTCTGGGGTTGGGTATGGCTACACCTTC.